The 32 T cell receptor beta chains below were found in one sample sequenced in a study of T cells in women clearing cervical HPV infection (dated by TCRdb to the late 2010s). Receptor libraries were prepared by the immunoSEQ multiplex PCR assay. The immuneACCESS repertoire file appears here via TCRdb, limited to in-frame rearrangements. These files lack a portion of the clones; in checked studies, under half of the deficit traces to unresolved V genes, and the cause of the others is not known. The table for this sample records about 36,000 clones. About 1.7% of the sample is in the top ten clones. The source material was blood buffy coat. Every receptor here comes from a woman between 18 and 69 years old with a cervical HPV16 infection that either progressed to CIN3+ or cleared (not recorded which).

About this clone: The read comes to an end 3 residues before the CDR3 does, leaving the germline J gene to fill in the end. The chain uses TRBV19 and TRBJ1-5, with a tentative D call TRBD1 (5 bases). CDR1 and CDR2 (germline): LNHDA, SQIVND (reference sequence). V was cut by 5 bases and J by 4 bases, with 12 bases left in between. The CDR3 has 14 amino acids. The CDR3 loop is CASSAQGRNQPQHF. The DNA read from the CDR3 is TGTGCCAGTAGTGCCCAGGGAAGGAATCAGCCC.

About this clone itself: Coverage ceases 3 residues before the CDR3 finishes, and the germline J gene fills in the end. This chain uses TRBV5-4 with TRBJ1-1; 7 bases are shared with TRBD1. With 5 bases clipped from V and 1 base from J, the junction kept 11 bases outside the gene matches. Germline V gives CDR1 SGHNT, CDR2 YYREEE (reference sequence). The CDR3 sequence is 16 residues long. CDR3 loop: CASSPLSDRENTEAFF. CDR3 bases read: TGTGCCAGCAGTCCGCTGTCCGACAGGGAGAACACTGAA.

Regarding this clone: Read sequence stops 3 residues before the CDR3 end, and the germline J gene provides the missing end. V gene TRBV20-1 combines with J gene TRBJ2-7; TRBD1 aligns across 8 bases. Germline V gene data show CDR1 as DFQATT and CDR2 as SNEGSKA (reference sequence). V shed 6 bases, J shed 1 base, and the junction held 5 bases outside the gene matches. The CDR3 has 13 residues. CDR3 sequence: CSARQGLSYEQYF. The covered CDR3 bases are TGCAGTGCCCGACAGGGGCTGTCCTACGAG.

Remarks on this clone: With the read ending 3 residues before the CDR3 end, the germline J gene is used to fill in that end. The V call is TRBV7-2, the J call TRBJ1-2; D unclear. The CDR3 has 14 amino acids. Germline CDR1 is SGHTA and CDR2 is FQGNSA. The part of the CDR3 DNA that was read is TGTGCCAGCAGCTTGCTAAGAAGCACAGATACC. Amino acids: CASSLLRSTDT. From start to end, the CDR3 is CASSLLRSTDTYTF.

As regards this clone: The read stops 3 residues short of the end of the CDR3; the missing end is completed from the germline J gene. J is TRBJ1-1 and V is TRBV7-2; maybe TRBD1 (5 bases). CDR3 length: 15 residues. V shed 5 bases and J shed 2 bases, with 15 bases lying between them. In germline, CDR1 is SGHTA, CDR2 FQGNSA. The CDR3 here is CASSPQAGGNTEAFF. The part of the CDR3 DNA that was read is TGTGCCAGCAGCCCACAGGCCGGTGGAAACACTGAA. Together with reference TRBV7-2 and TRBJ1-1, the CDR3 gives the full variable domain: GAGVSQSPSNKVTEKGKDVELRCDPISGHTALYWYRQSLGQGLEFLIYFQGNSAPDKSGLPSDRFSAERTGGSVSTLTIQRTQQEDSAVYLCASSPQAGGNTEAFFGQGTRLTVV.

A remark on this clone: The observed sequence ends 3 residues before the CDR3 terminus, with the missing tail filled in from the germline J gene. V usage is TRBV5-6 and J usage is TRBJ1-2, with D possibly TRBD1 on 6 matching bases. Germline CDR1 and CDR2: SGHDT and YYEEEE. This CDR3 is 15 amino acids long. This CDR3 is CASSLGPGGGNDYTF. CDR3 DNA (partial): TGTGCCAGCAGCTTGGGTCCCGGAGGGGGAAATGAC.

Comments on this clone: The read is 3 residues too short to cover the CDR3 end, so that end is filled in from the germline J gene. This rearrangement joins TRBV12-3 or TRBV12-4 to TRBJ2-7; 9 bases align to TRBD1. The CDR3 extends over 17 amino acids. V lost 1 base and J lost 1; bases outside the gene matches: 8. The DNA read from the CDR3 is TGTGCCAGCAGTTTAGGGGGAGGGGGACAGGGATCCTACGAG. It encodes CASSLGGGGQGSYE. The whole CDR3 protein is CASSLGGGGQGSYEQYF.

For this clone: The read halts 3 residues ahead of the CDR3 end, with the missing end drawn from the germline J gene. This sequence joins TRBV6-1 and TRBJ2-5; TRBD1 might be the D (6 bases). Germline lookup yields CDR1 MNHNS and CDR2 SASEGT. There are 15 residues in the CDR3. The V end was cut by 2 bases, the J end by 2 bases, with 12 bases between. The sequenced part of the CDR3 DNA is TGTGCCAGCAGTGAACTGCCAGGGGAGCAAGAGACC. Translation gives CASSELPGEQET. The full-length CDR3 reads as CASSELPGEQETQYF.

The CDR3 bases that were read are TGTGCCAGCAGTCCCCTGTCGAATTCACCC. This translates into CASSPLSNSP. The whole CDR3 sequence reads CASSPLSNSPLHF. The chain carries TRBV6-2 or TRBV6-3 and TRBJ1-6; no clear D. Read sequence stops 3 residues before the CDR3 end, and the germline J gene provides the missing end. Trimming pared 5 bases from V and 7 bases from J, leaving 9 bases between. CDR3 length: 13 amino acids. The germline V gene has CDR1 MNHEY and CDR2 SVGEGT.

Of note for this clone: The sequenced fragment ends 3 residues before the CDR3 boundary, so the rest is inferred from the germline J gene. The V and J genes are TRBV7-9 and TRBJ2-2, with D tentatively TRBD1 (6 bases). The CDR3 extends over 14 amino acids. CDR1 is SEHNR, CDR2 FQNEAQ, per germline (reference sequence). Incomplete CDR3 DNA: TGTGCCAGCAGCTTTGGACAGTCTAATGAAAAG. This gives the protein CASSFGQSNEK. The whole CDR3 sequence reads CASSFGQSNEKLFF.

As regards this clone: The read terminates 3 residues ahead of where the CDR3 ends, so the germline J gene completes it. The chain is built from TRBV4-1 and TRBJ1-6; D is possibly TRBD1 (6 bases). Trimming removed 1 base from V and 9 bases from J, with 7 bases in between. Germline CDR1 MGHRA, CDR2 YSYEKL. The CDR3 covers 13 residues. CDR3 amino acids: CASSQGGGSPLHF. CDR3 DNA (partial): TGCGCCAGCAGCCAAGGAGGGGGTTCACCC.

The CDR3 DNA, read in part, is TGTGCCAGCAGCAACCGGGACAGTGCCTACGAG. Translating it yields CASSNRDSAYE. The whole CDR3 is CASSNRDSAYEQYF. The chain is built from TRBV7-8 and TRBJ2-7, with 7 bases identical to TRBD1. The observed sequence ends 3 residues before the CDR3 terminus, with the missing tail filled in from the germline J gene. V was clipped by 5 bases and J by 2 bases; unmatched bases: 6. CDR3 length: 14 residues. Germline V gives CDR1 SGHVS, CDR2 FQNEAQ.

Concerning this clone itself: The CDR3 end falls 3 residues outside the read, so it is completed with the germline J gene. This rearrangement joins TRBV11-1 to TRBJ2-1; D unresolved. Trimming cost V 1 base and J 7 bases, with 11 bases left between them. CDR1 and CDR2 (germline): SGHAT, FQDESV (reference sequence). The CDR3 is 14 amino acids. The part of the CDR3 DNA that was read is TGTGCCAGCAGCTTAGGATCAGGAAGAAATGAG. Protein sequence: CASSLGSGRNE. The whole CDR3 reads CASSLGSGRNEQFF. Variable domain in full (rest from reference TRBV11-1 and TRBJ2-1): EAEVAQSPRYKITEKSQAVAFWCDPISGHATLYWYRQILGQGPELLVQFQDESVVDDSQLPKDRFSAERLKGVDSTLKIQPAELGDSAMYLCASSLGSGRNEQFFGPGTRLTVL.

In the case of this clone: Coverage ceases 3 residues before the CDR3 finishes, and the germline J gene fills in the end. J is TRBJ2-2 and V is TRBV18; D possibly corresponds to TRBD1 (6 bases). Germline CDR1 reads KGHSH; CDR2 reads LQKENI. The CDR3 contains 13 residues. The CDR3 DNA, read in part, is TGTGCCAGCTCACCCGGACAGAATTCACCG. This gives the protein CASSPGQNSP. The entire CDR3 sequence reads CASSPGQNSPLFF.

The CDR3 DNA, read in part, is TGTGCCAGCAGCTTAGCGAGACAGAATCAAGAGACC. Protein product: CASSLARQNQET. The full CDR3 protein reads CASSLARQNQETQYF. The chain links TRBV7-9 to TRBJ2-5; perhaps TRBD1 as D (5 bases). The sequence runs out 3 residues before the end of the CDR3; the remainder is reconstructed from the germline J gene. Germline loops: CDR1 SEHNR, CDR2 FQNEAQ (reference sequence). CDR3 length: 15 residues. Trimming stripped 0 bases from V and 2 bases from J, with 10 bases between.

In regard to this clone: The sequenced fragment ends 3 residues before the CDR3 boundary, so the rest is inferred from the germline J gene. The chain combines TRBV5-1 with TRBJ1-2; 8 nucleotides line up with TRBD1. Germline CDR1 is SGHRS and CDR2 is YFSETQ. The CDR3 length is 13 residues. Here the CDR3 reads CASRLQGAEGYTF. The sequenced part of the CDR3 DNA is TGCGCCAGCAGATTGCAGGGGGCGGAAGGC.

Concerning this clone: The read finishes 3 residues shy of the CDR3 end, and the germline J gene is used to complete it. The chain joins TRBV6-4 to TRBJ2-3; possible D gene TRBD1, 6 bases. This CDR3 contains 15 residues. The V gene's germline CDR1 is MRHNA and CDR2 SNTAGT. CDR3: CASILGQNSNQPQYF. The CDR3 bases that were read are TGTGCCAGCATTTTAGGACAGAATAGCAATCAGCCG.

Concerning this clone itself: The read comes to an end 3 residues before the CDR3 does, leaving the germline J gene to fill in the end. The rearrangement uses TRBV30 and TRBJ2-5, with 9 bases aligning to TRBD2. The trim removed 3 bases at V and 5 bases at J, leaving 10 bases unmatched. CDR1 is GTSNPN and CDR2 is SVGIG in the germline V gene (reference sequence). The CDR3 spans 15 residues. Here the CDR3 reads CAWSVLAGAGETQYF. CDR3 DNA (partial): TGTGCCTGGAGCGTTTTAGCGGGGGCGGGGGAGACC.

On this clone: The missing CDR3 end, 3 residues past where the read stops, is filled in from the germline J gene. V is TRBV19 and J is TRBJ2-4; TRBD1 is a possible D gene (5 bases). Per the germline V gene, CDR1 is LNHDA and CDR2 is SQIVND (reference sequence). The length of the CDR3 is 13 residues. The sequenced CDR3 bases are TGTGCCAGTAGTCTACAGGTGAACTATGGT. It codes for CASSLQVNYG. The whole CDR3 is CASSLQVNYGQYF.

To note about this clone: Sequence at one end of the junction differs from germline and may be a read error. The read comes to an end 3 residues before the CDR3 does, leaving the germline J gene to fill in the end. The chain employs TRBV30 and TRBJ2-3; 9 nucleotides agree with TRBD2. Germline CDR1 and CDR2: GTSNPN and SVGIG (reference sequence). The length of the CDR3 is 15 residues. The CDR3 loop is CAWSVGRGGSETQYF. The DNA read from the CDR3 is TGTGCCTGGAGTGTAGGGCGGGGGGGCTCAGAGACG.

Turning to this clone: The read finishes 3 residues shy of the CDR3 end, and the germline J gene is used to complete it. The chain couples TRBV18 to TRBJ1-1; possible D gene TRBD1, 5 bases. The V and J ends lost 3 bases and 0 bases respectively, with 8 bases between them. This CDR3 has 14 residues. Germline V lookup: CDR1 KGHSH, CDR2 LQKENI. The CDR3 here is CASSPQGLNTEAFF. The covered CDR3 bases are TGTGCCAGCTCACCCCAGGGCCTGAACACTGAA. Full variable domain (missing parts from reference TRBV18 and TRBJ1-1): NAGVMQNPRHLVRRRGQEARLRCSPMKGHSHVYWYRQLPEEGLKFMVYLQKENIIDESGMPKERFSAEFPKEGPSILRIQQVVRGDSAAYFCASSPQGLNTEAFFGQGTRLTVV.

CDR3 sequence reads: CASSLGLAGPYEQFF. The DNA read from the CDR3 is TGTGCCAGCTCACTCGGACTAGCGGGGCCCTATGAG. This sequence joins TRBV18 and TRBJ2-1; TRBD2 matches at 12 bases. Read data end 3 residues before the CDR3 end; the end is taken from the germline J gene. CDR3 length: 15 amino acids. Germline assignment: CDR1 KGHSH and CDR2 LQKENI. With V trimmed by 4 bases and J by 8 bases, 6 bases remained unmatched.

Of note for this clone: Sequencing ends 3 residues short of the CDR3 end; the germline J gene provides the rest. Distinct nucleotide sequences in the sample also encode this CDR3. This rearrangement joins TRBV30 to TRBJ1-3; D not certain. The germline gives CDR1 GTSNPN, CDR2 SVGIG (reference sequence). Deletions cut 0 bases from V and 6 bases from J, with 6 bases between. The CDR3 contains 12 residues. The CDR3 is CAWSVGPNTIYF. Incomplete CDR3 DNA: TGTGCCTGGAGTGTAGGGCCAAACACC. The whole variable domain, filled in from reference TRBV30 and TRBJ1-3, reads SQTIHQWPATLVQPVGSPLSLECTVEGTSNPNLYWYRQAAGRGLQLLFYSVGIGQISSEVPQNLSASRPQDRQFILSSKKLLLSDSGFYLCAWSVGPNTIYFGEGSWLTVV.

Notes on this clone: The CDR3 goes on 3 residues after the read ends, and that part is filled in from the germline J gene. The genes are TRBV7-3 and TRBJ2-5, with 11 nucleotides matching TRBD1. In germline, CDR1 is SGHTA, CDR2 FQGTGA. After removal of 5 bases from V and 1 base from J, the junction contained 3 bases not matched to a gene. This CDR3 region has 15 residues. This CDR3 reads CASSTGTGGQETQYF. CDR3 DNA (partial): TGTGCCAGCAGCACCGGGACAGGGGGCCAAGAGACC.

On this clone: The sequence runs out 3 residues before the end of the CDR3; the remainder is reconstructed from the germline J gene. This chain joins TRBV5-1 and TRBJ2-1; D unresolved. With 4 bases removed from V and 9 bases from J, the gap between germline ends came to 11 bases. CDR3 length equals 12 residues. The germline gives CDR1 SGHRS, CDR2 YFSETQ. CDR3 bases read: TGCGCCAGCAGCCCGCCATCCAGTGAG. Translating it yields CASSPPSSE. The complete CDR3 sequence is CASSPPSSEQFF.

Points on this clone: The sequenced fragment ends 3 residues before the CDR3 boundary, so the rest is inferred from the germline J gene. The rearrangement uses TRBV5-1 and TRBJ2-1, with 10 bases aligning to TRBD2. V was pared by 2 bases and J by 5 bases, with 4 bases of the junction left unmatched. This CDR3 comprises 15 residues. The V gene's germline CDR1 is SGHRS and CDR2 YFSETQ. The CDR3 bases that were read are TGCGCCAGCAGCTTACCAAGCGGGGGGGACAATGAG. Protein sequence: CASSLPSGGDNE. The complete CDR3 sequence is CASSLPSGGDNEQFF.

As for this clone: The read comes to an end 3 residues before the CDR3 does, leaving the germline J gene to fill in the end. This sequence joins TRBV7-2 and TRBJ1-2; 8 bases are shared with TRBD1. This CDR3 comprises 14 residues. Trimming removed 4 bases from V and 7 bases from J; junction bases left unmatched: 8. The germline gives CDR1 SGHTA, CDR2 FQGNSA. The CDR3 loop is CASSSDRGLGGYTF. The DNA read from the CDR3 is TGTGCCAGCAGCTCCGACAGGGGTCTAGGTGGC.

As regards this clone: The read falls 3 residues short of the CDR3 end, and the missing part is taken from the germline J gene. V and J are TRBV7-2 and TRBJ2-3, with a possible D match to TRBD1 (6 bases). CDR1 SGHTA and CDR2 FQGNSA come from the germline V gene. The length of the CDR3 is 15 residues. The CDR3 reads CASSLGAGDNQPQYF. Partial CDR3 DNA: TGTGCCAGCAGCTTAGGGGCAGGGGATAATCAGCCG.

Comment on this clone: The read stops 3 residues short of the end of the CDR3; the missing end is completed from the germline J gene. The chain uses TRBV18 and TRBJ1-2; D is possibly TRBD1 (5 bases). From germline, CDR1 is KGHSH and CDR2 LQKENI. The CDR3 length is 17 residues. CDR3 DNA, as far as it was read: TGTGCCAGCTCCCTGGGACTAGCGGGGGGGAAACCCTACGAC. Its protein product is CASSLGLAGGKPYD. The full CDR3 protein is CASSLGLAGGKPYDYTF.

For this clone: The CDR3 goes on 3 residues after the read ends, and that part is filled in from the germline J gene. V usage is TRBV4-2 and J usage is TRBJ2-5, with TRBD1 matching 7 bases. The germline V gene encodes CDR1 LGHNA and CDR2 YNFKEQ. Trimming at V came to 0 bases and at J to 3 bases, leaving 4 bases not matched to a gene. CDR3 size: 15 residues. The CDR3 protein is CASSQEQGIEETQYF. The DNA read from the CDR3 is TGTGCCAGCAGCCAAGAACAGGGGATAGAAGAGACC.

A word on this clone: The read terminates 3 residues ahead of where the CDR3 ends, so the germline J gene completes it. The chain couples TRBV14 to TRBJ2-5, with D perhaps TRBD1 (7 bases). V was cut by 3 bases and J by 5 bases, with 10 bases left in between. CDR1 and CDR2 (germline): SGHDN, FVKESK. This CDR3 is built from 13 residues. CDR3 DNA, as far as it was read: TGTGCCAGCAGCCATTCAGGGGGGGAGACC. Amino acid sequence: CASSHSGGET. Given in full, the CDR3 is CASSHSGGETQYF.

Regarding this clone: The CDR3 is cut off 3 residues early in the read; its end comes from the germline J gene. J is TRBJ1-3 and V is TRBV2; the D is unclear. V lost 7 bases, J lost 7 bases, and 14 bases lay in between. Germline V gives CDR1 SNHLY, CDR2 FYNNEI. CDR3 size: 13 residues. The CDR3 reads CASKPAGGNTIYF. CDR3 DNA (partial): TGTGCCAGCAAGCCAGCCGGAGGGAACACC.